A single TCR beta chain is shown here with its context. Its antigen is still unknown. This sample was taken from a study of T cell repertoires in cytomegalovirus infection. Study summary: The study used recently identified HLA-C-restricted and well-studied HLA-B-restricted CMV epitopes. Public TCR beta signature analysis indicated the presence of both CMV infection and matching HLA type.

Trimming removed 3 bases at V and 0 bases at J, with 12 bases between. CDR3 length: 15 amino acids. Germline V gene sequence: CDR1 SGDLS, CDR2 YYNGEE. Study-wide findings and caveats: Using cumulative public TCR beta family frequency, the authors identified those who carried CMV together with the relevant HLA. HLA-C-restricted CMV clonotypes gave the most frequent clonotype in two of eight donors.

TCRdb re-called the reads with MiXCR, one entry per CDR3 protein. The sample carries 750,000 to 950,000 distinct CDR3 sequences, about 28% recorded once. The origin of this receptor is a human donor in good health (CMV status not recorded). Some clones in this sample may be carry-over from other donors' samples. Source: cultured CD8+ T cells from PBMCs, taken from culture after CMV antigen stimulation. This chain uses TRBV9 with TRBJ1-1; unclear D gene. This CDR3 is CASSARGGMNTEAFF. The DNA of the CDR3 is TGTGCCAGCAGCGCCCGTGGCGGCATGAACACTGAAGCTTTCTTT. Full variable domain (outside the CDR3, taken from reference TRBV9 and TRBJ1-1): DSGVTQTPKHLITATGQRVTLRCSPRSGDLSVYWYQQSLDQGLQFLIQYYNGEERAKGNILERFSAQQFPDLHSELNLSSLELGDSALYFCASSARGGMNTEAFFGQGTRLTVV.